This entry features one TCR beta chain sequence. Original processing notes: Amplification of reference gene primers provided the estimated nucleated cell counts. TCRdb's copy holds only in-frame clones and misses some; the assay was immunoSEQ multiplex PCR. From that table come the V and J calls and clone size; the DNA was used to work out D and trimming. This repertoire shows 45,000 to 65,000 clones, 90% found once; its top ten account for approximately 3%. This specimen comes from a study of blood T cell repertoires in COVID-19. Study as a whole: Samples taken during acute and convalescent COVID-19 were collected in the United States, Italy and Spain. Nucleic acid was either cDNA or gDNA, and it came from T cells, B-cell-depleted T cells, or PBMCs.

The sequence was obtained from a human donor in a cohort sampled during active COVID-19. Sample: peripheral blood.

DNA for the CDR3: TGTGCCAGCAGCCCCCAGGGGGCGTCCACTGAAGCTTTCTTT. Translated: CASSPQGASTEAFF. J is TRBJ1-1 and V is TRBV7-9, with 8 nucleotides matching TRBD1. Germline CDR1 is SEHNR and CDR2 is FQNEAQ (reference sequence). The CDR3 covers 14 residues. V was clipped by 5 bases and J by 4 bases; unmatched bases: 6.